A selection of T cell receptor beta chains follows, all from one sample in a study of blood T cell repertoires in COVID-19. The table came from immunoSEQ multiplex PCR; TCRdb's copy has only in-frame clones and leaves some out. The profile shows about 52,000 clones, about 83% of them singletons. The sample consisted of peripheral blood. The receptors derive from a man between 65 and 80 years old with active COVID-19. The CDR3 runs from the conserved cysteine through the conserved F or W. A D gene is named only where the DNA matches it firmly. Rows may omit the clone size; those that give it use once, few, many or a size class.

abundance: -; j_gene: TRBJ2-3; d_gene: -; v_gene: TRBV13; CDR3nt: TGTGCCAGCAGCTTAGGGCAGGGTAGGGACACAGATACGCAGTATTTT; CDR3aa: CASSLGQGRDTDTQYF
abundance: -; j_gene: TRBJ2-7; d_gene: -; v_gene: TRBV9; CDR3nt: TGTGCCAGCAGCGTTGGCCAGGGAACCTACGAGCAGTACTTC; CDR3aa: CASSVGQGTYEQYF
abundance: -; j_gene: TRBJ1-1; d_gene: TRBD1; v_gene: TRBV6-2/TRBV6-3; CDR3nt: TGTGCCAGCAGTTACGGACAGGGGGCCTCTATGAACACTGAAGCTTTCTTT; CDR3aa: CASSYGQGASMNTEAFF
abundance: -; j_gene: TRBJ1-2; d_gene: TRBD1; v_gene: TRBV29-1; CDR3nt: TGCAGCGTTATGGACAGGACCTATGGCTACACCTTC; CDR3aa: CSVMDRTYGYTF
abundance: -; j_gene: TRBJ1-2; d_gene: TRBD1; v_gene: TRBV6-5; CDR3nt: TGTGCCAGCAGGCCCGGGACAGAAATACTCTATGGCTACACCTTC; CDR3aa: CASRPGTEILYGYTF
abundance: -; j_gene: TRBJ1-2; d_gene: -; v_gene: TRBV5-6; CDR3nt: TGTGCCAGCACCGCGCCGAACTATGGCTACACCTTC; CDR3aa: CASTAPNYGYTF
abundance: once; j_gene: TRBJ1-4; d_gene: -; v_gene: TRBV5-4; CDR3nt: TGTGCCAGCAGCAGACCACAGGGATCCTTCCCTGAAAAACTGTTTTTT; CDR3aa: CASSRPQGSFPEKLFF
abundance: once; j_gene: TRBJ2-3; d_gene: -; v_gene: TRBV11-2; CDR3nt: TGTGCCAGCAGCGCCTCGACAGGATCTGAAGCTCTGTATTTT; CDR3aa: CASSASTGSEALYF
abundance: -; j_gene: TRBJ1-2; d_gene: -; v_gene: TRBV5-1; CDR3nt: TGCGCCAGCAGCCGGGGGGATGATGGCTACACCTTC; CDR3aa: CASSRGDDGYTF
abundance: -; j_gene: TRBJ2-1; d_gene: -; v_gene: TRBV25-1; CDR3nt: TGTGCCAGCAGCTTAGGGGGGGGCCGCACCGATGAGCAGTTCTTC; CDR3aa: CASSLGGGRTDEQFF
abundance: -; j_gene: TRBJ2-1; d_gene: TRBD1; v_gene: TRBV3-1/TRBV3-2; CDR3nt: TGTGCCAGCAGCCACAGAGGACAGGGGGGGAATGAGCAGTTCTTC; CDR3aa: CASSHRGQGGNEQFF